Each of the 8 T cell receptor beta chains below was sequenced from the same sample in a study of blood T cell repertoires in COVID-19. This table comes from immunoSEQ multiplex PCR, and its TCRdb copy is limited to in-frame clones, with some not included. In the table there are roughly 250,000 clones, 84% of which are singletons. Input material: peripheral blood. These TCRs come from a person aged 65-85 years with COVID-19, enrolled during active disease.

The genes are TRBV28 and TRBJ1-5, with D perhaps TRBD1 (5 bases). Germline V CDR1 and CDR2: MDHEN, SYDVKM. The CDR3 contains 15 residues. V lost 2 bases and J 4 bases, leaving 12 bases between the germline ends. The CDR3 here is CASSLGGGRNQPQHF. In nucleotides, the CDR3 is TGTGCCAGCAGTTTAGGGGGGGGTAGGAATCAGCCCCAGCATTTT.

The V and J genes are TRBV28 and TRBJ1-3; D is uncertain. The CDR3 has 15 residues. Germline V gives CDR1 MDHEN, CDR2 SYDVKM. Trimming left V 7 bases short and J 2 bases short, with 15 bases between. CDR3 DNA sequence: TGTGCCAGCATCCCGGGTGAGGGCGCTGGAAACACCATATATTTT. It translates to CASIPGEGAGNTIYF.

This clone was counted only a few times. V is TRBV7-3 and J is TRBJ2-2, with 13 bases fitting TRBD2. The junction had 3 bases not matched to a gene; V was cut back by 4 bases and J by 4 bases. CDR1 and CDR2 from the germline V gene are SGHTA and FQGTGA. This CDR3 spans 16 amino acids. The CDR3 nucleotides read TGTGCCAGCAGCTCAAGACTAGCGGGAGGCACCGGGGAGCTGTTTTTT. It encodes CASSSRLAGGTGELFF.

V gene TRBV9 combines with J gene TRBJ1-6, with D unclear. The CDR3 spans 14 residues. Germline V lookup: CDR1 SGDLS, CDR2 YYNGEE. V lost 2 bases and J lost 7, with 10 bases in between. The CDR3 region is CASSVSVGNSPLHF. DNA of the CDR3: TGTGCCAGCAGCGTCTCAGTCGGGAATTCACCCCTCCACTTT.

The CDR3 protein is CAFRPTSGTRDTQYF. CDR3 nucleotides: TGTGCCTTCCGACCCACTAGCGGGACCAGAGATACGCAGTATTTT. This chain uses TRBV30 with TRBJ2-3; TRBD2 agrees at 10 bases. The CDR3 is 15 residues long. Per germline, CDR1 GTSNPN and CDR2 SVGIG (reference sequence). V shed 7 bases, J shed 5 bases, and the junction held 12 bases outside the gene matches.

The chain recombines TRBV7-8 with TRBJ1-2; possible D gene TRBD1, 5 bases. The V gene lost 6 bases and the J gene lost 7 bases, with 18 bases spanning the gap. Germline CDR1 and CDR2: SGHVS and FQNEAQ. CDR3 length equals 14 residues. In DNA, the CDR3 is TGTGCCAGCAGTCTGACCCGCGGGGGATCTGGCTACACCTTC. Amino acid sequence: CASSLTRGGSGYTF.

With respect to this clone: At one boundary the junction diverges from the germline segment, which might be a read error. The rearrangement joins TRBV3-1 (or the pseudogene TRBV3-2) to TRBJ2-1, with 9 bases aligning to TRBD1. Germline-derived CDR1 and CDR2 are LGHDT and YNNKEL (reference sequence). This CDR3 region has 11 residues. The CDR3 DNA is TGTGCCAGCAGCGACCGGGACAGGGCGCTCTTC. Translated: CASSDRDRALF.

This chain links TRBV11-2 with TRBJ2-7; D remains ambiguous. CDR1 and CDR2 from the germline V gene are SGHAT and FQNNGV. CDR3 length equals 11 residues. V shed 6 bases and J shed 2 bases, with 5 bases lying between them. CDR3 in amino acids: CASRHPYEQYF. The CDR3 nucleotides are TGTGCCAGCAGACACCCCTACGAGCAGTACTTC.